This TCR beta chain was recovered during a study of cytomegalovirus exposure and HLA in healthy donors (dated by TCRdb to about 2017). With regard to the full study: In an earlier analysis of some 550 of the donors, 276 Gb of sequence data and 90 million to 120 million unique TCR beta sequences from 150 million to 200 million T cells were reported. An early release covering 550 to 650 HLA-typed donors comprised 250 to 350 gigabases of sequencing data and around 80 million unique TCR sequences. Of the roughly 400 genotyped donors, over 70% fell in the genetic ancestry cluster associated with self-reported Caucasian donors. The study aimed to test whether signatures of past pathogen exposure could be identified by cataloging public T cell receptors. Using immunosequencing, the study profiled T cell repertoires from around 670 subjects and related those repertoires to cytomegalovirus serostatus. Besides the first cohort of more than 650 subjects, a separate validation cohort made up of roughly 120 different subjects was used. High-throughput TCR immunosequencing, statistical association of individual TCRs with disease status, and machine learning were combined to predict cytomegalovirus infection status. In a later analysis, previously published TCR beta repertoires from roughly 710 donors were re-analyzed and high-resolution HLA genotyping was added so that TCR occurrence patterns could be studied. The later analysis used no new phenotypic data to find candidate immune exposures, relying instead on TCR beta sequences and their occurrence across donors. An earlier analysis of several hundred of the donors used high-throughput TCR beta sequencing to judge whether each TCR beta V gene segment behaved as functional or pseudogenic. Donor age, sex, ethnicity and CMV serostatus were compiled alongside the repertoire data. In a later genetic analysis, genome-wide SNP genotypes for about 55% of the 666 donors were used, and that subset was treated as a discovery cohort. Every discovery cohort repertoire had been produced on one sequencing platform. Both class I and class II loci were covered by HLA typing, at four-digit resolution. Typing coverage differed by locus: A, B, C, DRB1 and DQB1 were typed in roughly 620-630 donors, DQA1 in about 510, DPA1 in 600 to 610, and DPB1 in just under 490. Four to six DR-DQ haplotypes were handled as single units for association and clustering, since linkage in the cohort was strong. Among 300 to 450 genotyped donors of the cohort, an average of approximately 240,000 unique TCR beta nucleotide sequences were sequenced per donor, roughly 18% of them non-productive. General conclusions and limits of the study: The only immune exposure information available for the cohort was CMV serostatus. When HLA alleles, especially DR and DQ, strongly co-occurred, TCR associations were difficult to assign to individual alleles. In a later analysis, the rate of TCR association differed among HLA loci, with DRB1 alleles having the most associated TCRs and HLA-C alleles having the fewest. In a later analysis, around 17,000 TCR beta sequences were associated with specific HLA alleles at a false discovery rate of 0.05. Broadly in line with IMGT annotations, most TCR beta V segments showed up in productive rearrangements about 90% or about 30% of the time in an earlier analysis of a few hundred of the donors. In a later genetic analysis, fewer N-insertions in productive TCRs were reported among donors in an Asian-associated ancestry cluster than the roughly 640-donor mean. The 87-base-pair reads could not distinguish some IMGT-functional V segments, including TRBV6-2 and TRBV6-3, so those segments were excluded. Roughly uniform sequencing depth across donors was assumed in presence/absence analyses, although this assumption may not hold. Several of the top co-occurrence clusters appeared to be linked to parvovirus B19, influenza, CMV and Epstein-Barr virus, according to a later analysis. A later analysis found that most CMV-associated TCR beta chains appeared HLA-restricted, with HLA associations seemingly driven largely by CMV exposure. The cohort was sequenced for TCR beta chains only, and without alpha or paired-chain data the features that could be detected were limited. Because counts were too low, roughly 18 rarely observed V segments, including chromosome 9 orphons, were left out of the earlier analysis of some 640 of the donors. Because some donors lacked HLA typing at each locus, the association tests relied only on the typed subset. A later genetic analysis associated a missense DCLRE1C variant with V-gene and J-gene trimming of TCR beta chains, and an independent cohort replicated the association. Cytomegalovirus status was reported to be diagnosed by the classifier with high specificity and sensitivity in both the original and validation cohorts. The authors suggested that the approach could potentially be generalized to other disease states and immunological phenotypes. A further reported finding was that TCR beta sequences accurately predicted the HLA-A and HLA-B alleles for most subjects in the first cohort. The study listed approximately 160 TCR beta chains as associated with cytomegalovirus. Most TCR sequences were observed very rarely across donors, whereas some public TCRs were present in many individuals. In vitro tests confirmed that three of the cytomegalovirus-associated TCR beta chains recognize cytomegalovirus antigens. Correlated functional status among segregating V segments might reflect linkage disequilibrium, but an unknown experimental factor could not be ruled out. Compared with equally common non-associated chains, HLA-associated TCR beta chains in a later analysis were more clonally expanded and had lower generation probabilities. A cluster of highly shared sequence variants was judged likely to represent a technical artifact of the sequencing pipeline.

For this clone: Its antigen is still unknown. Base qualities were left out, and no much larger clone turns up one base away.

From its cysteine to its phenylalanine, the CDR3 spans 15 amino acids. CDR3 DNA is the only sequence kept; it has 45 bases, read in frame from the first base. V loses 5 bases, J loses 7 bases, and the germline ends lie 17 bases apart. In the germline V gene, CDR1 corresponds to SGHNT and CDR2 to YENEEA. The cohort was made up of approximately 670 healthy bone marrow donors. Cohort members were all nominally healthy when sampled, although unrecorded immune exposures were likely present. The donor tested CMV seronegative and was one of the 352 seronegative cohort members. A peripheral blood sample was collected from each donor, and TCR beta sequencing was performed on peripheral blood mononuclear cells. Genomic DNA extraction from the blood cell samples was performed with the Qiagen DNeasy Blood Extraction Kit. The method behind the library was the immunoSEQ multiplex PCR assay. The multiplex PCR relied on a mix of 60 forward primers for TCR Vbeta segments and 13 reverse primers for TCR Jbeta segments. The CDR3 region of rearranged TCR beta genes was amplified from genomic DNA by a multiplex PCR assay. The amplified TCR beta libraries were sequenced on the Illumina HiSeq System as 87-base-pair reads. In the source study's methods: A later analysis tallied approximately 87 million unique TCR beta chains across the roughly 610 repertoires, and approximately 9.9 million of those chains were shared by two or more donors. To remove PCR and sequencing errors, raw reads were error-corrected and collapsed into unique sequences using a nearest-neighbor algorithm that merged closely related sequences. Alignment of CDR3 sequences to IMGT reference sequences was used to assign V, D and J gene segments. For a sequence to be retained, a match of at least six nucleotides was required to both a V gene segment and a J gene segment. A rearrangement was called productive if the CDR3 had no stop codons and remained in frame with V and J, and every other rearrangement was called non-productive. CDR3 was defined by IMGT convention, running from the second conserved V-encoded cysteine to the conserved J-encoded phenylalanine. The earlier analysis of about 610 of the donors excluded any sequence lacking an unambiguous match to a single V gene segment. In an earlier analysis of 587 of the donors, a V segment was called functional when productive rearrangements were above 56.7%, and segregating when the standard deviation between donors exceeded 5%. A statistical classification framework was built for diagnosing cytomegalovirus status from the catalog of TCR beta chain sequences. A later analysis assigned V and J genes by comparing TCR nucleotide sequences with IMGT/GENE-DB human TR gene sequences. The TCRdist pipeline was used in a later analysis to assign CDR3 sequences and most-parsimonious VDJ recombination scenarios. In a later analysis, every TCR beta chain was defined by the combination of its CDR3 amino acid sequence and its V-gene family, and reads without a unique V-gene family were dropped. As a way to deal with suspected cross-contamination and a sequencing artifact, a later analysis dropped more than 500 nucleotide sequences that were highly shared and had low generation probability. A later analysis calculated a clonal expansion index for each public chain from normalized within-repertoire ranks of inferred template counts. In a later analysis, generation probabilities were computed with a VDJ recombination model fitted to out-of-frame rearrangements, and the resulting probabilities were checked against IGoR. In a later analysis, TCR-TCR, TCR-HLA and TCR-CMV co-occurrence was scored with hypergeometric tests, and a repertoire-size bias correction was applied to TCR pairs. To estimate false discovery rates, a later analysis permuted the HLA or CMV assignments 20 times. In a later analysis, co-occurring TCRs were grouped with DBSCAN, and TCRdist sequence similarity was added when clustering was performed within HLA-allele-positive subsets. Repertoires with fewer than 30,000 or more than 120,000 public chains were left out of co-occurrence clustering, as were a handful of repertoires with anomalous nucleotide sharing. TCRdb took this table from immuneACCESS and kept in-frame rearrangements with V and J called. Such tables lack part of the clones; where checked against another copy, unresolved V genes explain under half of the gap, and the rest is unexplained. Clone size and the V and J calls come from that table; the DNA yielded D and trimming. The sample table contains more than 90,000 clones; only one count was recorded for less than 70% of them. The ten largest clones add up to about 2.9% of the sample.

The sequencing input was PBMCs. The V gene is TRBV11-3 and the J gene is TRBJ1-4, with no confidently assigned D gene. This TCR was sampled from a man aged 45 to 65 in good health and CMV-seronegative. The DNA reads TGTGCCAGCAGCCTGAGGGCCGGAGGAGGTGAAAAACTGTTTTTT. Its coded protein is CASSLRAGGGEKLFF.